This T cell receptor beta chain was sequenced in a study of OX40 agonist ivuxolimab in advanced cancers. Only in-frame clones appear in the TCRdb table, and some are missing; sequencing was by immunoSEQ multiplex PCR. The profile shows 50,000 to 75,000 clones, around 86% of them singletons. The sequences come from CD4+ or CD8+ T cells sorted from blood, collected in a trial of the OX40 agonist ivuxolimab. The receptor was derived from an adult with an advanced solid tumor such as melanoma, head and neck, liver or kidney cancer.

The CDR3, as DNA: TGTGCCAGCACCGCGACAGGGGGCTATAATTCACCCCTCCACTTT. Encoded protein: CASTATGGYNSPLHF. This chain connects TRBV2 to TRBJ1-6, with TRBD1 matching 9 bases. This CDR3 contains 15 residues. Trimming at V came to 7 bases and at J to 3 bases, leaving 4 bases not matched to a gene. CDR1 and CDR2 (germline): SNHLY, FYNNEI.